The 21 T cell receptor beta chains in this list originate from one sample, sequenced in a study of blood T cell repertoires in COVID-19. Assay used: immunoSEQ multiplex PCR; TCRdb lists only in-frame clones, some missing. Here the sample spans some 150,000 clones, about nine tenths being singletons. Sequenced sample: PBMCs or T cells enriched from blood (not recorded which). These receptors all come from a man aged 45 to 65 who had recovered from COVID-19.

This clone was seen a handful of times. The chain joins TRBV5-6 to TRBJ2-7; 8 nucleotides agree with TRBD1. The CDR3 loop spans 15 amino acids. J was trimmed by 4 bases and V by 4 bases; bases with no gene match: 10. Germline loops: CDR1 SGHDT, CDR2 YYEEEE. The CDR3 reads CASSPAGQGGYEQYF. The CDR3 DNA follows: TGTGCCAGCAGCCCCGCCGGACAGGGTGGGTACGAGCAGTACTTC.

This chain links TRBV19 with TRBJ2-7, with D possibly matching TRBD1 (5 bases). The V gene lost 5 bases and the J gene lost 2 bases, with 19 bases spanning the gap. The germline gives CDR1 LNHDA, CDR2 SQIVND (reference sequence). This CDR3 is 16 amino acids long. Here the CDR3 DNA reads TGTGCCAGTAGTGGTAGGGGCAGAAACGGAGCCTACGAGCAGTACGTC. Translated, it gives CASSGRGRNGAYEQYV.

The genes are TRBV6-6 and TRBJ2-5; D may be TRBD2 (5 bases). In germline, CDR1 is MNHNY, CDR2 SVGAGI (reference sequence). V shed 6 bases and J shed 7 bases, with 15 bases lying between them. This CDR3 has 13 amino acids. CDR3 coding DNA: TGTGCCAGCAGCCAGACTACGGTGACGACCCAGTACTTC. This sequence encodes CASSQTTVTTQYF.

V is TRBV6-6 and J is TRBJ2-7; D remains unclear. The CDR3 has 14 residues. Germline V gene lookup returns CDR1 MNHNY and CDR2 SVGAGI (reference sequence). The V and J ends lost 7 bases and 3 bases respectively, with 16 bases between them. CDR3 DNA sequence: TGTGCCAGCACTGTCGGTCGCACCTTCTACGAGCAGTACTTC. Protein product: CASTVGRTFYEQYF.

This sequence joins TRBV7-9 and TRBJ2-7, with D perhaps matching TRBD2 (5 bases). Germline CDR1 is SEHNR and CDR2 is FQNEAQ (reference sequence). The CDR3 is made up of 13 amino acids. Trimming took 5 bases from V and 5 from J, leaving 13 bases between them. Written as DNA, the CDR3 is TGTGCCAGCAGCCTTCAACTAGGTGACGAGCAGTACTTC. It translates to CASSLQLGDEQYF.

The chain employs TRBV10-3 and TRBJ1-5; TRBD1 matches at 7 bases. This CDR3 spans 14 amino acids. Per the germline V gene, CDR1 is ENHRY and CDR2 is SYGVKD. V lost 5 bases, J lost 2 bases, and 3 bases stayed unmatched. CDR3 nucleotide sequence: TGTGCCATCAGTACCGGACAGGGCAATCAGCCCCAGCATTTT. Residues: CAISTGQGNQPQHF.

CDR3 protein: CASSPGTGYEQYF. As DNA, the CDR3 is TGTGCCAGCAGCCCAGGGACAGGGTACGAGCAGTACTTC. The J gene is TRBJ2-7, the V gene TRBV7-2; 9 bases fit TRBD1. J gave up 4 bases and V 5 bases, and 3 bases lay outside the gene matches. The CDR3 totals 13 residues. Per the germline V gene, CDR1 is SGHTA and CDR2 is FQGNSA.

This clone was seen a single time. The chain combines TRBV7-3 with TRBJ2-3; 8 positions agree with TRBD2. The CDR3 has 16 residues. V shed 3 bases, J shed 0 bases, and the junction held 5 bases outside the gene matches. Looked up from germline, CDR1 is SGHTA and CDR2 is FQGTGA. CDR3 DNA sequence: TGTGCCAGCAGCTTTGGCGGGGGGCCTAGCACAGATACGCAGTATTTT. Encoded protein: CASSFGGGPSTDTQYF.

The chain links TRBV21-1 to TRBJ1-2; no DNA check was done on the table's D call, TRBD1. TRBV21-1 is shown as a pseudogene. CDR3 length: 14 residues. The CDR3 loop reads CASSKSGQLYGYTF. As DNA, the CDR3 is TGTGCCAGCAGCAAATCAGGACAGCTATATGGCTACACCTTC.

The chain joins TRBV4-1 to TRBJ1-2; 7 bases are shared with TRBD1. V lost 4 bases to trimming and J lost 8 bases; unmatched junction nucleotides: 10. Germline V lookup: CDR1 MGHRA, CDR2 YSYEKL. The CDR3 spans 14 residues. CDR3 nucleotide sequence: TGCGCCAGCAGCCCGGGCCCCAGGGGGACCGGCTACACCTTC. It yields the protein CASSPGPRGTGYTF.

This clone came up once. The chain links TRBV11-2 to TRBJ2-2, with 7 nucleotides matching TRBD1. The germline gives CDR1 SGHAT, CDR2 FQNNGV. The CDR3 length is 15 residues. V shed 8 bases and J 3 bases; nucleotides not matched to a gene: 9. The CDR3: CASPSSTGDTGELFF. The CDR3 nucleotides read TGTGCCAGCCCCTCTTCCACAGGGGACACCGGGGAGCTGTTTTTT.

The gene calls are TRBV4-2 and TRBJ2-1; 7 nucleotides match TRBD2. With V trimmed by 4 bases and J by 4 bases, 7 bases remained unmatched. CDR3 length equals 15 residues. Germline CDR1 is LGHNA and CDR2 is YNFKEQ. CDR3 coding DNA: TGTGCCAGCAGCCTTTATAGCGGGTTTTACAATGAGCAGTTCTTC. Amino acid sequence: CASSLYSGFYNEQFF.

This clone was seen just once. V and J are TRBV3-1 (or the pseudogene TRBV3-2) and TRBJ1-2; 9 nucleotides agree with TRBD1. CDR3 length: 18 residues. The V and J ends lost 11 bases and 4 bases, in that order; junction bases with no gene match: 23. Germline V gene sequence: CDR1 LGHDT, CDR2 YNNKEL (reference sequence). DNA of the CDR3: TGTGCCTCTCGCACCCGGATGCCGGGACAGGGTCCTTCCTATGGCTACACCTTC. This sequence encodes CASRTRMPGQGPSYGYTF.

This clone was observed once. The chain has TRBV6-2 or TRBV6-3 and TRBJ2-7; D is perhaps TRBD2 (6 bases). V shed 5 bases and J shed 6 bases, with 14 bases lying between them. The CDR3 sequence is 13 residues long. Germline V gives CDR1 MNHEY, CDR2 SVGEGT. CDR3 sequence: CASSTRLASEQYF. As DNA, the CDR3 is TGTGCCAGCAGTACCAGGCTAGCGTCCGAGCAGTACTTC.

The chain uses TRBV5-1 and TRBJ1-1, with TRBD1 matching 7 bases. This CDR3 has 13 amino acids. With 9 bases clipped from V and 4 bases from J, the junction kept 9 bases outside the gene matches. Germline CDR1 and CDR2: SGHRS and YFSETQ. CDR3 DNA sequence: TGCGCCACTCAACAGGGGTTTGGCACTGAAGCTTTCTTT. Its protein product is CATQQGFGTEAFF.

This clone came up once. In DNA, the CDR3 is TGTGCCAGCAGCTTAGGTCCTAGCGGGGGCCAAGAGACCCAGTACTTC. It encodes CASSLGPSGGQETQYF. This rearrangement joins TRBV11-2 to TRBJ2-5; 10 bases are a match to TRBD2. After removal of 1 base from V and 1 base from J, the junction contained 3 bases not matched to a gene. Per germline, CDR1 SGHAT and CDR2 FQNNGV. The CDR3 runs 16 residues.

The chain carries TRBV15 and TRBJ2-3; no firm D call. This CDR3 region has 12 residues. Between the trimmed V and J ends, which lost 1 base and 6 bases, there was a span of 5 bases. The germline V gene has CDR1 LNHNV and CDR2 YYDKDF (reference sequence). The CDR3 protein is CATSRVEDTQYF. Here the CDR3 DNA reads TGTGCCACCAGCAGAGTCGAGGATACGCAGTATTTT.

The chain links TRBV24-1 to TRBJ2-5, with D possibly matching TRBD1 (6 bases). The CDR3 sequence is 12 residues long. V dropped 5 bases and J dropped 7 bases, with 10 bases sitting between them. CDR1 and CDR2 from the germline V gene are KGHDR and SFDVKD. The CDR3, as DNA: TGTGCCACCAGTGGAGGGGGTGTGACCCAGTACTTC. Residues: CATSGGGVTQYF.

The chain carries TRBV4-3 and TRBJ2-3; 11 bases match TRBD2. Per germline, CDR1 LGHNA and CDR2 YSLEER. V trimming: 0 bases; J trimming: 7 bases; junction bases outside the gene matches: 9. This CDR3 has 17 residues. The CDR3 loop is CASSQDTSGGPRYTQYF. As DNA, the CDR3 is TGCGCCAGCAGCCAAGACACTAGCGGGGGCCCCAGGTATACGCAGTATTTT.

The V gene is TRBV5-5, the J gene TRBJ1-5; D not resolved. This CDR3 is 13 amino acids long. CDR1 and CDR2 from the germline V gene are SGHKS and YYEKEE (reference sequence). V lost 3 bases and J 6 bases, leaving 10 bases between the germline ends. The CDR3 nucleotides read TGTGCCAGCAGCTCACCGGGTGGTCAGCCCCAGCATTTT. It specifies CASSSPGGQPQHF.

The V call is TRBV7-2, the J call TRBJ1-5, with a weak D call TRBD1 (5 bases). With 1 base removed from V and 7 bases from J, the gap between germline ends came to 11 bases. The CDR3 length is 14 residues. The germline V gene has CDR1 SGHTA and CDR2 FQGNSA. The CDR3 sequence: CASSLVAGQQPQHF. The CDR3 nucleotides are TGTGCCAGCAGCTTAGTGGCAGGGCAACAGCCCCAGCATTTT.